A single sample is the source of the 27 T cell receptor beta chains below, sequenced in a study of shared clonotypes between healthy human individuals. Data came from immunoSEQ multiplex PCR; TCRdb stores just in-frame clones and leaves some out. The top ten clones hold 0.89% of a sample with around 1,100,000 clones, approximately 80% of them seen once. The material sequenced was memory CD4+ T cells from PBMCs. Regarding subset: CD45RA-negative fraction. The receptors were sampled from a man between 18 and 29 years old in good health. Some clones in this sample may be carry-over from other donors' samples.

The chain combines TRBV7-3 with TRBJ1-2; 9 nucleotides align to TRBD1. The germline V gene encodes CDR1 SGHTA and CDR2 FQGTGA. There are 13 residues in the CDR3. Trimming at V came to 4 bases and at J to 8 bases, leaving 5 bases not matched to a gene. In DNA form, the CDR3 reads TGTGCCAGCAGCTCCGGGACAGGGATAGGCTACACCTTC. Its translation: CASSSGTGIGYTF. Full variable domain (outside the CDR3, taken from reference TRBV7-3 and TRBJ1-2): GAGVSQTPSNKVTEKGKYVELRCDPISGHTALYWYRQSLGQGPEFLIYFQGTGAADDSGLPNDRFFAVRPEGSVSTLKIQRTERGDSAVYLCASSSGTGIGYTFGSGTRLTVV.

Worth noting for this clone: It is likely a read error: a sequence one base away is far more abundant. The chain joins TRBV7-2 to TRBJ2-7, with TRBD1 matching 11 bases. V lost 5 bases, J lost 2 bases, and 2 bases stayed unmatched. CDR1 is SGHTA, CDR2 FQGNSA, per germline. CDR3 length equals 14 residues. Here the CDR3 reads CASSPDRGPYEQYF. DNA of the CDR3: TGTGCCAGCAGCCCGGACAGGGGGCCCTACGAGCAGTACTTC.

V usage is TRBV30 and J usage is TRBJ2-7, with 12 bases that match TRBD2. The CDR3 runs 15 residues. V shed 6 bases, J shed 3 bases, and the junction held 9 bases outside the gene matches. The germline V gene encodes CDR1 GTSNPN and CDR2 SVGIG (reference sequence). CDR3 amino acids: CACSGTSGLLYEQYF. The CDR3 DNA follows: TGTGCCTGTTCCGGGACTAGCGGGTTACTCTACGAGCAGTACTTC. The variable domain in full, with the rest retrieved from reference TRBV30 and TRBJ2-7, is SQTIHQWPATLVQPVGSPLSLECTVEGTSNPNLYWYRQAAGRGLQLLFYSVGIGQISSEVPQNLSASRPQDRQFILSSKKLLLSDSGFYLCACSGTSGLLYEQYFGPGTRLTVT.

The chain is built from TRBV7-7 and TRBJ1-3; 7 bases agree with TRBD2. TRBJ2-2 matches the DNA end more closely, so the J call is doubtful. The CDR3 is made up of 15 amino acids. The germline CDR1 and CDR2 sequences are SSHAT and FNYEAQ (reference sequence). CDR3 loop: CASSALAENTGELFF. CDR3 DNA: TGTGCCAGCAGCGCCCTAGCGGAGAACACCGGGGAGCTGTTTTTT.

The chain's CDR3 is CASSPVANTGELFF. The CDR3 region has the DNA TGTGCCAGCAGCCCCGTGGCGAACACCGGGGAGCTGTTTTTT. This chain joins TRBV7-3 and TRBJ2-2; D unresolved. From germline, CDR1 is SGHTA and CDR2 FQGTGA. The CDR3 is 14 residues long. V gave up 5 bases and J gave up 0 bases, with 7 bases separating them.

V and J are TRBV19 and TRBJ1-4; 9 bases are shared with TRBD1. The CDR3 is 16 residues long. Germline assignment: CDR1 LNHDA and CDR2 SQIVND (reference sequence). V lost 9 bases and J lost 3; bases outside the gene matches: 11. CDR3 DNA: TGTGCCAGAAGACAGCCGGGACAGGGACCTAATGAAAAACTGTTTTTT. As protein: CARRQPGQGPNEKLFF. Filled out from reference TRBV19 and TRBJ1-4, the complete variable domain reads DGGITQSPKYLFRKEGQNVTLSCEQNLNHDAMYWYRQDPGQGLRLIYYSQIVNDFQKGDIAEGYSVSREKKESFPLTVTSAQKNPTAFYLCARRQPGQGPNEKLFFGSGTQLSVL.

The chain carries TRBV7-9 and TRBJ2-6; D is ambiguous. The CDR3 contains 15 residues. Germline assignment: CDR1 SEHNR and CDR2 FQNEAQ (reference sequence). V was trimmed by 5 bases and J by 0 bases, leaving 8 bases between them. The CDR3 loop reads CASSQGYSGANVLTF. The CDR3 DNA sequence: TGTGCCAGCAGCCAAGGGTACTCTGGGGCCAACGTCCTGACTTTC.

This clone was found once. The chain links TRBV28 to TRBJ2-5; no definite D call. V gave up 3 bases and J gave up 5 bases, with 10 bases separating them. Germline values: CDR1 MDHEN, CDR2 SYDVKM. There are 13 residues in the CDR3. For the CDR3, the DNA is TGTGCCAGCAGTTTCGACGCCGGCGAGACCCAGTACTTC. Its protein product is CASSFDAGETQYF.

In its sample, this clone was seen once. The rearrangement links TRBV10-3 to TRBJ2-5; D is undetermined. Per germline, CDR1 ENHRY and CDR2 SYGVKD. This CDR3 is built from 12 residues. V was shortened by 0 bases and J by 10 bases, with 9 bases between the two germline ends. This CDR3 reads CAISESGLVQYF. The CDR3 region has the DNA TGTGCCATCAGTGAGTCCGGGCTGGTCCAGTACTTC.

This clone was seen only a few times. The same CDR3 arises from other DNA sequences in this sample as well. The chain employs TRBV7-9 and TRBJ1-1; possible D gene TRBD1, 6 bases. This CDR3 is built from 13 residues. Germline V CDR1 and CDR2: SEHNR, FQNEAQ (reference sequence). The V end lost 1 base, the J end lost 5 bases, and 8 bases lay between the germline ends. In DNA, the CDR3 is TGTGCCAGCAGCTTAGATAGGGGGACTGAAGCTTTCTTT. Protein: CASSLDRGTEAFF.

The V and J genes are TRBV4-2 and TRBJ1-1; D ambiguous. The CDR3 loop spans 16 amino acids. In germline, CDR1 is LGHNA, CDR2 YNFKEQ. The ends were cut back, 0 bases at V and 8 bases at J, with 19 bases in the middle. The DNA for the CDR3 is TGTGCCAGCAGCCAAGATCCACTTGGCAGGCGATCGGAAGCTTTCTTT. This encodes CASSQDPLGRRSEAFF.

Only one count was recorded for this clone. The chain employs TRBV7-5 and TRBJ1-2. TRBV7-5 is given as a pseudogene. This CDR3 is built from 17 residues. Here the CDR3 DNA reads TGTGCCAGCAGCTTAGTGGTAAGGCCGGACGCCAACTATGGCTACACCTTC. Translated: CASSLVVRPDANYGYTF.

The rearrangement uses TRBV7-9 and TRBJ2-2; D might be TRBD2 (5 bases). V lost 3 bases to trimming and J lost 2 bases, with 13 bases between them. The CDR3 length is 16 residues. Germline V gene data show CDR1 as SEHNR and CDR2 as FQNEAQ (reference sequence). CDR3 DNA: TGTGCCAGCAGCTTCTATAGGACTTTCAACACCGGGGAGCTGTTTTTT. It specifies CASSFYRTFNTGELFF.

V gene TRBV29-1 combines with J gene TRBJ2-1, with 9 bases fitting TRBD2. The CDR3 spans 16 residues. V was pared by 0 bases and J by 0 bases, with 3 bases of the junction left unmatched. Germline V gives CDR1 SQVTM, CDR2 ANQGSEA. The CDR3 loop is CSVEDGSGSSYNEQFF. As DNA, the CDR3 is TGCAGCGTTGAAGATGGTAGCGGGAGCTCCTACAATGAGCAGTTCTTC.

This rearrangement joins TRBV6-4 to TRBJ2-5; possibly TRBD2 for D (5 bases). V was cut by 3 bases and J by 10 bases, with 21 bases left in between. Per the germline V gene, CDR1 is MRHNA and CDR2 is SNTAGT. CDR3 size: 15 residues. The CDR3 coding sequence is TGTGCCAGCAGTGAAAGGAATCGACTAAGCCGGGACCAGTACTTC. Translating gives CASSERNRLSRDQYF.

This clone was observed a few times. This CDR3 is CASTNRGMSTEAFF. CDR3 coding DNA: TGTGCCAGTACCAACAGGGGAATGAGCACTGAAGCTTTCTTT. The chain has TRBV19 and TRBJ1-1; 7 nucleotides line up with TRBD1. The V gene end was trimmed by 7 bases and the J gene end by 4 bases; junction bases not matched to a gene: 9. The CDR3 is made up of 14 amino acids. The V gene's germline CDR1 is LNHDA and CDR2 SQIVND (reference sequence).

The chain couples TRBV14 to TRBJ1-3; no firm D call. Trimming took 1 base from V and 4 from J, leaving 8 bases between them. CDR3 size: 14 residues. Per germline, CDR1 SGHDN and CDR2 FVKESK. The CDR3 protein is CASSQATWGNTIYF. CDR3 bases: TGTGCCAGCAGCCAAGCCACGTGGGGAAACACCATATATTTT. Using reference TRBV14 and TRBJ1-3 for the parts outside the CDR3, the full variable domain is EAGVTQFPSHSVIEKGQTVTLRCDPISGHDNLYWYRRVMGKEIKFLLHFVKESKQDESGMPNNRFLAERTGGTYSTLKVQPAELEDSGVYFCASSQATWGNTIYFGEGSWLTVV.

The chain links TRBV9 to TRBJ2-6; D ambiguous. CDR3 length: 16 residues. Germline V gene data show CDR1 as SGDLS and CDR2 as YYNGEE. The V end was cut by 3 bases, the J end by 4 bases, with 14 bases between. CDR3 region: CASSAGLWGGANVLTF. CDR3 nucleotides: TGTGCCAGCAGCGCCGGTCTCTGGGGAGGGGCCAACGTCCTGACTTTC.

The chain employs TRBV2 and TRBJ2-1; tentatively, D is TRBD2 (5 bases). V dropped 6 bases and J dropped 10 bases, with 22 bases sitting between them. CDR3 length: 15 residues. Germline CDR1 reads SNHLY; CDR2 reads FYNNEI. The CDR3: CASRDTSVAVREQFF. DNA of the CDR3: TGTGCCAGCAGGGATACTAGTGTGGCAGTTCGGGAGCAGTTCTTC.

The rearrangement joins TRBV25-1 to TRBJ2-5; the D call may be TRBD1 or TRBD2 (6 bases each). The CDR3 has 13 amino acids. Germline V CDR1 and CDR2: MGHDK, SYGVNS. V shed 5 bases and J shed 1 base, with 8 bases lying between them. The CDR3 reads CASSWGAQETQYF. The CDR3 DNA reads TGTGCCAGCAGTTGGGGGGCCCAAGAGACCCAGTACTTC.

On this clone itself: Distinct nucleotide sequences in the sample also encode this CDR3. V usage is TRBV13 and J usage is TRBJ2-7; D possibly uses TRBD1 or TRBD2 (5 bases each). The CDR3 extends over 13 amino acids. The germline gives CDR1 PRHDT, CDR2 FYEKMQ (reference sequence). V was shortened by 0 bases and J by 6 bases, with 9 bases between the two germline ends. The CDR3 region is CASSLGGALEQYF. The DNA of the CDR3 is TGTGCCAGCAGCTTAGGCGGGGCTCTCGAGCAGTACTTC.

The chain joins TRBV7-3 to TRBJ2-7; D is tentatively TRBD1 or TRBD2 (5 bases each). This CDR3 is built from 14 residues. The V gene lost 3 bases and the J gene lost 5 bases, with 14 bases spanning the gap. The germline V gene has CDR1 SGHTA and CDR2 FQGTGA. The CDR3 DNA reads as TGTGCCAGCAGCTTGGGACCACCACCCAACGAGCAGTACTTC. This gives the protein CASSLGPPPNEQYF. The variable domain in full, completed from reference TRBV7-3 and TRBJ2-7, reads GAGVSQTPSNKVTEKGKYVELRCDPISGHTALYWYRQSLGQGPEFLIYFQGTGAADDSGLPNDRFFAVRPEGSVSTLKIQRTERGDSAVYLCASSLGPPPNEQYFGPGTRLTVT.

V and J are TRBV7-9 and TRBJ2-1; 8 bases fit TRBD1. This CDR3 spans 16 amino acids. V shed 2 bases and J 6 bases; nucleotides not matched to a gene: 9. Per the germline V gene, CDR1 is SEHNR and CDR2 is FQNEAQ (reference sequence). As DNA, the CDR3 is TGTGCCAGCAGCTTAAGTGGTGGACAGGGAAGCAATGAGCAGTTCTTC. Protein product: CASSLSGGQGSNEQFF.

This clone has a handful of counts. V and J are TRBV7-8 and TRBJ1-1; 7 nucleotides agree with TRBD1. The V gene's germline CDR1 is SGHVS and CDR2 FQNEAQ. The CDR3 runs 15 residues. The V and J ends lost 5 bases and 4 bases, in that order; junction bases with no gene match: 10. The CDR3 DNA follows: TGTGCCAGCAGCAATACCTACAGGGGTGGCACTGAAGCTTTCTTT. The encoded protein is CASSNTYRGGTEAFF. Together with reference TRBV7-8 and TRBJ1-1, the CDR3 gives the full variable domain: GAGVSQSPRYKVAKRGQDVALRCDPISGHVSLFWYQQALGQGPEFLTYFQNEAQLDKSGLPSDRFFAERPEGSVSTLKIQRTQQEDSAVYLCASSNTYRGGTEAFFGQGTRLTVV.

This clone appeared a single time. The chain recombines TRBV5-4 with TRBJ2-7; 11 nucleotides line up with TRBD2. The CDR3 covers 15 residues. The V gene end was trimmed by 3 bases and the J gene end by 1 base; junction bases not matched to a gene: 3. CDR1 and CDR2 from the germline V gene are SGHNT and YYREEE (reference sequence). The CDR3 region has the DNA TGTGCCAGCAGCTCAGGGACTAGCGGTTCCTACGAGCAGTACTTC. Translated, it gives CASSSGTSGSYEQYF.

This clone was counted a single time. The chain joins TRBV6-1 to TRBJ1-1, with D tentatively TRBD1 (5 bases). CDR3 size: 14 residues. Germline CDR1 is MNHNS and CDR2 is SASEGT. The V and J ends lost 6 bases and 1 base respectively, with 12 bases between them. CDR3 residues: CASRNSQGNTEAFF. In DNA form, the CDR3 reads TGTGCCAGCAGAAATTCTCAGGGGAACACTGAAGCTTTCTTT.

This clone has just one count. This chain links TRBV29-1 with TRBJ1-1; D possibly corresponds to TRBD1 (5 bases). In germline, CDR1 is SQVTM, CDR2 ANQGSEA. CDR3 size: 12 residues. The germline V and J ends were trimmed by 5 bases and 6 bases, with 13 bases remaining between them. The DNA of the CDR3 is TGCAGCGTTAGCGGTCAGGGACCTGAAGCTTTCTTT. Its translation is CSVSGQGPEAFF.